This passage covers 25 T cell receptor beta chains from one sample sequenced in a study of blood T cell repertoires in COVID-19. Libraries were prepared by immunoSEQ multiplex PCR; TCRdb keeps only in-frame clonotypes and omits some of them. The data hold under 80,000 clones, with 70% to 90% observed a single time. The sequenced sample was peripheral blood. These receptors were taken from a woman older than 75 with active or convalescent COVID-19.

This chain joins TRBV10-3 and TRBJ2-3; 7 bases align to TRBD1. Germline V gives CDR1 ENHRY, CDR2 SYGVKD. Trimming cost V 8 bases and J 2 bases; bases outside gene matches: 4. The CDR3 spans 13 residues. The CDR3, as DNA: TGTGCCATCGGGACAGAAAACACAGATACGCAGTATTTT. Its translation: CAIGTENTDTQYF.

This rearrangement joins TRBV5-1 to TRBJ2-3; 11 positions agree with TRBD1. Germline values: CDR1 SGHRS, CDR2 YFSETQ. The CDR3 extends over 16 amino acids. With V trimmed by 0 bases and J by 6 bases, 6 bases remained unmatched. Here the CDR3 reads CASSLAGTGGSDTQYF. CDR3 DNA sequence: TGCGCCAGCAGCTTGGCGGGGACAGGGGGGTCCGATACGCAGTATTTT.

The chain uses TRBV30 and TRBJ1-4, with 8 bases matching TRBD1. V shed 4 bases, J shed 6 bases, and the junction held 4 bases outside the gene matches. The length of the CDR3 is 13 residues. Germline CDR1 reads GTSNPN; CDR2 reads SVGIG (reference sequence). CDR3 DNA sequence: TGTGCCTGGACAGGACAGGGTGATGAAAAACTGTTTTTT. Encoded protein: CAWTGQGDEKLFF.

The chain is built from TRBV6-5 and TRBJ1-3; D gene ambiguous. V lost 3 bases and J lost 0, with 12 bases in between. CDR1 is MNHEY, CDR2 SVGAGI, per germline. The CDR3 covers 16 residues. In DNA, the CDR3 is TGTGCCAGCAGTTATACTGCGGTGACCTCTGGAAACACCATATATTTT. This translates into CASSYTAVTSGNTIYF.

This rearrangement joins TRBV27 to TRBJ1-2; TRBD1 aligns across 12 bases. This CDR3 is built from 18 residues. The trim removed 1 base at V and 2 bases at J, leaving 8 bases unmatched. Looked up from germline, CDR1 is MNHEY and CDR2 is SMNVEV (reference sequence). The CDR3 reads CASSLWAGQGARNYGYTF. The CDR3 coding sequence is TGTGCCAGCAGTTTATGGGCGGGACAGGGGGCTAGGAACTATGGCTACACCTTC.

In this sample, this clone turned up a few times. In DNA, the CDR3 is TGCGCCAGCAGCCAGGGACAGCCGAACACTGAAGCTTTCTTT. The encoded protein is CASSQGQPNTEAFF. The rearrangement links TRBV4-1 to TRBJ1-1, with 7 nucleotides matching TRBD1. V trimming: 3 bases; J trimming: 1 base; junction bases outside the gene matches: 2. CDR1 and CDR2 (germline): MGHRA, YSYEKL. The CDR3 spans 14 residues.

The chain carries TRBV3-1 (or the pseudogene TRBV3-2) and TRBJ2-4, with 14 bases lining up with TRBD2. The CDR3 totals 16 residues. Trimming cost V 4 bases and J 6 bases; bases outside gene matches: 5. Germline V lookup: CDR1 LGHDT, CDR2 YNNKEL (reference sequence). This chain's CDR3 is CASSLGLAGVGNIQYF. The CDR3 DNA reads as TGTGCCAGCAGCCTGGGACTAGCGGGAGTTGGAAACATTCAGTACTTC.

The rearrangement links TRBV4-3 to TRBJ1-5; D not certain. This CDR3 contains 16 residues. Trimming cost V 0 bases and J 3 bases, with 12 bases left between them. CDR1 is LGHNA, CDR2 YSLEER, per germline. CDR3 loop: CASSQDSAYSNQPQHF. The CDR3 DNA follows: TGCGCCAGCAGCCAAGACTCTGCCTATTCCAATCAGCCCCAGCATTTT.

J is TRBJ1-1 and V is TRBV18; D is undetermined. The V end lost 1 base, the J end lost 2 bases, and 11 bases lay between the germline ends. This CDR3 region has 15 residues. In germline, CDR1 is KGHSH, CDR2 LQKENI. CDR3 protein: CASSPRSGSNTEAFF. The DNA of the CDR3 is TGTGCCAGCTCACCACGGTCCGGGTCAAACACTGAAGCTTTCTTT.

J is TRBJ1-3 and V is TRBV6-2 or TRBV6-3; 7 bases are a match to TRBD1. V lost 6 bases to trimming and J lost 0 bases; unmatched junction nucleotides: 5. Germline values: CDR1 MNHEY, CDR2 SVGEGT. The CDR3 has 15 residues. The CDR3 reads CASSRGQNSGNTIYF. CDR3 DNA: TGTGCCAGCAGCCGGGGACAGAACTCTGGAAACACCATATATTTT.

The genes are TRBV30 and TRBJ1-2; 8 bases map to TRBD1. Trimming cost V 4 bases and J 9 bases; bases outside gene matches: 4. The germline gives CDR1 GTSNPN, CDR2 SVGIG (reference sequence). This CDR3 region has 11 residues. CDR3 region: CAWTRQGRYTF. CDR3 coding DNA: TGTGCCTGGACTCGACAGGGGCGCTACACCTTC.

The chain carries TRBV11-3 and TRBJ2-1; 7 bases agree with TRBD2. Germline V gene lookup returns CDR1 SGHNT and CDR2 YENEEA. The CDR3 extends over 13 amino acids. The ends lost 8 bases at V and 9 bases at J; junction bases unmatched: 10. This CDR3 reads CASGGRAGIEQFF. In DNA, the CDR3 is TGTGCCAGCGGCGGAAGAGCGGGAATTGAGCAGTTCTTC. Filled out from reference TRBV11-3 and TRBJ2-1, the complete variable domain reads EAGVVQSPRYKIIEKKQPVAFWCNPISGHNTLYWYLQNLGQGPELLIRYENEEAVDDSQLPKDRFSAERLKGVDSTLKIQPAELGDSAVYLCASGGRAGIEQFFGPGTRLTVL.

The rearrangement joins TRBV6-5 to TRBJ1-6; TRBD1 matches 10 bases. Germline V gene data show CDR1 as MNHEY and CDR2 as SVGAGI. J lost 9 bases, V lost 10 bases, and 9 bases had no gene match. CDR3 size: 14 residues. This CDR3 is CATFPGTGVSPLHF. The DNA of the CDR3 is TGTGCCACCTTCCCGGGGACAGGGGTTTCACCCCTCCACTTT.

The rearrangement uses TRBV6-5 and TRBJ2-1, with 8 nucleotides matching TRBD2. Germline V gene lookup returns CDR1 MNHEY and CDR2 SVGAGI. The CDR3 consists of 16 residues. Germline trimming cut 0 bases from V and 8 bases from J; bases unmatched to any gene: 9. CDR3 sequence reads: CASSYSRRGADYEQFF. DNA of the CDR3: TGTGCCAGCAGTTACTCGAGGCGGGGGGCCGATTATGAGCAGTTCTTC.

V gene TRBV6-6 combines with J gene TRBJ2-5; 7 positions match TRBD2. J gave up 0 bases and V 6 bases, and 1 base lay outside the gene matches. This CDR3 spans 13 amino acids. Germline V gene lookup returns CDR1 MNHNY and CDR2 SVGAGI (reference sequence). The CDR3 protein is CASRAGNQETQYF. CDR3 nucleotide sequence: TGTGCCAGCAGAGCGGGGAACCAAGAGACCCAGTACTTC.

This clone was counted once. The J gene is TRBJ2-7, the V gene TRBV10-3; 7 nucleotides line up with TRBD2. The V and J ends lost 4 bases and 3 bases, in that order; junction bases with no gene match: 3. The CDR3 covers 13 residues. CDR1 ENHRY and CDR2 SYGVKD come from the germline V gene. The CDR3 DNA reads as TGTGCCATCAGTGCTCGGGAGGTCTACGAGCAGTACTTC. Translating gives CAISAREVYEQYF.

This rearrangement joins TRBV11-3 to TRBJ1-1; possibly TRBD1 for D (6 bases). This CDR3 region has 14 residues. CDR1 SGHNT and CDR2 YENEEA come from the germline V gene. Trimming shortened V by 4 bases and J by 4 bases, and 13 bases separated the two germline ends. Here the CDR3 reads CASSYGTRATEAFF. The CDR3 DNA reads TGTGCCAGCAGCTACGGGACAAGGGCCACTGAAGCTTTCTTT.

The chain uses TRBV30 and TRBJ1-3; TRBD1 aligns across 7 bases. V shed 1 base, J shed 4 bases, and the junction held 1 base outside the gene matches. This CDR3 has 13 amino acids. Germline V gene lookup returns CDR1 GTSNPN and CDR2 SVGIG (reference sequence). The CDR3 DNA reads as TGTGCCTGGAGTGGAGGGGGCGGAAACACCATATATTTT. Translation gives CAWSGGGGNTIYF.

In this sample, this clone turned up a few times. The chain recombines TRBV27 with TRBJ1-5; TRBD1 aligns across 8 bases. CDR3 length: 15 amino acids. CDR1 and CDR2 from the germline V gene are MNHEY and SMNVEV (reference sequence). The J segment lost 3 bases and the V segment lost 5 bases, leaving 6 bases of the junction unmatched. CDR3 in amino acids: CASSAHQGANQPQHF. The DNA for the CDR3 is TGTGCCAGCAGTGCGCACCAGGGGGCCAATCAGCCCCAGCATTTT.

This chain connects TRBV19 to TRBJ2-1, with D perhaps matching TRBD1 (5 bases). The CDR3 consists of 15 residues. The germline CDR1 and CDR2 sequences are LNHDA and SQIVND (reference sequence). Trimming took off 1 base at V and 2 bases at J, with 9 bases between the two ends. The CDR3 here is CASSIGKGPYNEQFF. CDR3 coding DNA: TGTGCCAGTAGTATAGGAAAGGGGCCCTACAATGAGCAGTTCTTC. Looking up the rest from reference TRBV19 and TRBJ2-1 gives the full variable domain: DGGITQSPKYLFRKEGQNVTLSCEQNLNHDAMYWYRQDPGQGLRLIYYSQIVNDFQKGDIAEGYSVSREKKESFPLTVTSAQKNPTAFYLCASSIGKGPYNEQFFGPGTRLTVL.

The chain uses TRBV28 and TRBJ2-7, with TRBD2 identical over 11 bases. In germline, CDR1 is MDHEN, CDR2 SYDVKM. With 11 bases clipped from V and 9 bases from J, the junction kept 18 bases outside the gene matches. The CDR3 spans 15 residues. The CDR3 DNA reads TGTGCCTCTCGGTATGGCACTAGCGGGGGAGTTCGGCAGTACTTC. As protein: CASRYGTSGGVRQYF.

The rearrangement links TRBV6-5 to TRBJ2-2, with 11 bases identical to TRBD2. Germline assignment: CDR1 MNHEY and CDR2 SVGAGI. The CDR3 sequence is 14 residues long. V shed 8 bases and J 5 bases; nucleotides not matched to a gene: 4. The CDR3 is CASGTSGGTGELFF. CDR3 nucleotides: TGTGCCAGCGGCACTAGCGGGGGTACCGGGGAGCTGTTTTTT.

The CDR3 bases are TGTGCCAGCATTCTAGGGGTTGAAGAGACCCAGTACTTC. This sequence encodes CASILGVEETQYF. The chain joins TRBV6-5 to TRBJ2-5; D might be TRBD1 (5 bases). The CDR3 loop spans 13 amino acids. V lost 7 bases and J 3 bases, leaving 12 bases between the germline ends. Looked up from germline, CDR1 is MNHEY and CDR2 is SVGAGI.

The chain carries TRBV7-2 and TRBJ2-1, with D hard to call. Germline CDR1 SGHTA, CDR2 FQGNSA. CDR3 length: 12 amino acids. Deletions cut 3 bases from V and 7 bases from J, with 7 bases between. For the CDR3, the DNA is TGTGCCAGCAGCTTGTCCAGAAATGAGCAGTTCTTC. This translates into CASSLSRNEQFF.

J is TRBJ1-1 and V is TRBV6-2 or TRBV6-3, with D unclear. Germline loops: CDR1 MNHEY, CDR2 SVGEGT. The V and J ends lost 0 bases and 4 bases respectively, with 12 bases between them. This CDR3 region has 15 residues. The CDR3 coding sequence is TGTGCCAGCAGTTACTCGGATGAGGGAGGCACTGAAGCTTTCTTT. It yields the protein CASSYSDEGGTEAFF.